Below, 20 T cell receptor beta chains from the same sample are listed, as sequenced in a study of T cell clonality in common variable immunodeficiency. The study's findings and limits: Fewer deletions and N-nucleotide insertions were reportedly seen in common variable immunodeficiency TCR beta sequences.

Which antigens these TCRs recognize remains unknown. Some clones are missing from TCRdb's copy, which holds only in-frame ones; the method was immunoSEQ multiplex PCR. The sample lists roughly 42,000 clones, none appearing once, the ten largest making up 5.5% to 7%. Sequenced input: peripheral blood mononuclear cells. These TCRs come from a human donor with common variable immunodeficiency.

As to this clone: The read finishes 3 residues shy of the CDR3 end, and the germline J gene is used to complete it. This chain uses TRBV11-3 with TRBJ2-3; 8 bases line up with TRBD2. The V and J ends lost 2 bases and 7 bases, in that order; junction bases with no gene match: 8. The CDR3 loop spans 15 amino acids. The germline V gene encodes CDR1 SGHNT and CDR2 YENEEA. The CDR3 bases that were read are TGTGCCAGCAGCTTAAACGGACTAGCTTTAAATACG. It is translated as CASSLNGLALNT. The entire CDR3 sequence reads CASSLNGLALNTQYF.

This clone was picked up many times. From the germline J gene comes the end of the CDR3, since the read stops 3 residues before it. This rearrangement joins TRBV19 to TRBJ1-1; the D is unclear. This CDR3 region has 18 residues. V was trimmed by 2 bases and J by 0 bases, leaving 19 bases between them. Germline assignment: CDR1 LNHDA and CDR2 SQIVND (reference sequence). CDR3 sequence reads: CASSIRLARGSMNTEAFF. Incomplete CDR3 DNA: TGTGCCAGTAGTATAAGATTGGCGCGGGGTAGCATGAACACTGAA.

In this sample, this clone turned up many times. From the germline J gene comes the end of the CDR3, since the read stops 3 residues before it. Within the sample, other DNA sequences also encode this same CDR3. This chain joins TRBV20-1 and TRBJ1-4; D is unresolved. The germline V gene has CDR1 DFQATT and CDR2 SNEGSKA (reference sequence). V was trimmed by 3 bases and J by 7 bases, leaving 3 bases between them. The CDR3 runs to 10 residues. CDR3 in amino acids: CSASSEKLFF. The covered CDR3 bases are TGCAGTGCTAGTAGTGAAAAA.

This clone has only a few counts. One junction end disagrees with the germline gene, perhaps due to a read error. The missing CDR3 end, 3 residues past where the read stops, is filled in from the germline J gene. The rearrangement uses TRBV19 and TRBJ2-7; 7 nucleotides agree with TRBD1. This CDR3 has 13 amino acids. CDR1 is LNHDA, CDR2 SQIVND, per germline (reference sequence). The chain's CDR3 is CASRRQGSNEQYF. Partial CDR3 DNA: TGTGCCAGTAGACGACAGGGCTCCAACGAG.

With respect to this clone: The CDR3 end is not reached by the read, which stops 3 residues before it; the germline J gene fills it in. The rearrangement links TRBV19 to TRBJ2-7; 8 bases are a match to TRBD2. The trim removed 0 bases at V and 3 bases at J, leaving 7 bases unmatched. CDR3 length equals 16 residues. CDR1 and CDR2 (germline): LNHDA, SQIVND (reference sequence). The CDR3 loop reads CASSIDNSLAGYEQYF. CDR3 DNA, as far as it was read: TGTGCCAGTAGTATAGATAACTCCCTAGCGGGCTACGAG.

This clone was seen more than once but under ten times. Coverage ceases 3 residues before the CDR3 finishes, and the germline J gene fills in the end. The chain combines TRBV30 with TRBJ2-1; D is unresolved. V was shortened by 2 bases and J by 7 bases, with 6 bases between the two germline ends. Per the germline V gene, CDR1 is GTSNPN and CDR2 is SVGIG (reference sequence). The CDR3 length is 11 residues. The CDR3 region is CAWSNRNEQFF. The covered CDR3 bases are TGTGCCTGGAGTAACAGAAATGAG.

This clone appeared many times. With the read ending 3 residues before the CDR3 end, the germline J gene is used to fill in that end. The chain combines TRBV5-6 with TRBJ2-7; TRBD1 aligns across 9 bases. The CDR3 is 15 residues long. J gave up 4 bases and V 3 bases, and 8 bases lay outside the gene matches. CDR1 and CDR2 (germline): SGHDT, YYEEEE. CDR3 DNA (partial): TGTGCCAGCAGCTGGGTACCGGGACAGGGTTACGAG. Encoded protein: CASSWVPGQGYE. The full CDR3 reads CASSWVPGQGYEQYF.

This clone was detected many times. The CDR3 end is not reached by the read, which stops 3 residues before it; the germline J gene fills it in. The rearrangement links TRBV2 to TRBJ2-7; perhaps TRBD1 as D (6 bases). V was clipped by 2 bases and J by 5 bases, with 10 bases between them. This CDR3 has 13 residues. Germline V gene sequence: CDR1 SNHLY, CDR2 FYNNEI. Partial CDR3 DNA: TGTGCCAGCAGTGAACAGGGGTGGGACGAG. It is translated as CASSEQGWDE. The complete CDR3 protein is CASSEQGWDEQYF. The entire variable domain, with the rest obtained from reference TRBV2 and TRBJ2-7, is as follows: EPEVTQTPSHQVTQMGQEVILRCVPISNHLYFYWYRQILGQKVEFLVSFYNNEISEKSEIFDDQFSVERPDGSNFTLKIRSTKLEDSAMYFCASSEQGWDEQYFGPGTRLTVT.

There are many counts of this clone. The read finishes 3 residues shy of the CDR3 end, and the germline J gene is used to complete it. This chain links TRBV7-3 with TRBJ2-1; D possibly corresponds to TRBD2 (6 bases). The CDR3 has 12 residues. V gave up 6 bases and J gave up 7 bases, with 10 bases separating them. Germline-derived CDR1 and CDR2 are SGHTA and FQGTGA. The DNA read from the CDR3 is TGTGCCAGCAGAGGGGCGGGGAATGAG. Residues: CASRGAGNE. In full, the CDR3 is CASRGAGNEQFF.

This clone was seen repeatedly, ten times or more. The observed sequence ends 3 residues before the CDR3 terminus, with the missing tail filled in from the germline J gene. The chain is built from TRBV30 and TRBJ2-5; 8 bases map to TRBD1. The CDR3 spans 13 residues. With V trimmed by 4 bases and J by 3 bases, 4 bases remained unmatched. Germline values: CDR1 GTSNPN, CDR2 SVGIG (reference sequence). CDR3 sequence: CAWNRGDEETQYF. Incomplete CDR3 DNA: TGTGCCTGGAACAGGGGGGACGAAGAGACC.

This clone was seen a handful of times. Sequencing ends 3 residues short of the CDR3 end; the germline J gene provides the rest. The V call is TRBV11-3, the J call TRBJ2-5, with 13 bases matching TRBD2. The CDR3 length is 15 residues. With V trimmed by 5 bases and J by 2 bases, 2 bases remained unmatched. From germline, CDR1 is SGHNT and CDR2 YENEEA. CDR3 sequence: CASSTGLAGQETQYF. CDR3 DNA (partial): TGTGCCAGCAGCACGGGACTAGCGGGACAAGAGACC.

This clone was counted only a few times. From the germline J gene comes the end of the CDR3, since the read stops 3 residues before it. V gene TRBV6-1 combines with J gene TRBJ1-6, with D possibly matching TRBD1 (5 bases). This CDR3 is 14 amino acids long. Deletions cut 3 bases from V and 9 bases from J, with 12 bases between. Germline V gene lookup returns CDR1 MNHNS and CDR2 SASEGT. The DNA read from the CDR3 is TGTGCCAGCAGTGAGGCAGGGAAGGGTTCACCC. Translated: CASSEAGKGSP. The whole CDR3 reads CASSEAGKGSPLHF.

Remarks on this clone: The read ends 3 residues early relative to the CDR3; the germline J gene fills the gap. The chain uses TRBV30 and TRBJ2-1, with 9 bases that match TRBD1. This CDR3 has 13 residues. The junction had 5 bases not matched to a gene; V was cut back by 5 bases and J by 6 bases. Germline loops: CDR1 GTSNPN, CDR2 SVGIG (reference sequence). The sequenced CDR3 bases are TGTGCCTGGTGGACAGGGGTAAGCAATGAG. Its protein product is CAWWTGVSNE. The complete CDR3 protein is CAWWTGVSNEQFF.

This clone occurred many times. From the germline J gene comes the end of the CDR3, since the read stops 3 residues before it. The chain carries TRBV29-1 and TRBJ2-1; the match to TRBD1 covers 7 bases. Per the germline V gene, CDR1 is SQVTM and CDR2 is ANQGSEA. With V trimmed by 4 bases and J by 8 bases, 8 bases remained unmatched. The CDR3 has 13 amino acids. The covered CDR3 bases are TGCAGCGTTGCAGACAGGGAAGGTTATGAG. Protein: CSVADREGYE. The entire CDR3 protein is CSVADREGYEQFF.

Ten or more counts support this clone. CDR3 DNA (partial): TGCGCCAGCAGCGACGACCGGGACAGTGGGTTCACTGAA. Translating gives CASSDDRDSGFTE. In full, the CDR3 is CASSDDRDSGFTEAFF. V usage is TRBV5-1 and J usage is TRBJ1-1; TRBD1 agrees at 7 bases. The sequence runs out 3 residues before the end of the CDR3; the remainder is reconstructed from the germline J gene. CDR1 and CDR2 (germline): SGHRS, YFSETQ. There are 16 residues in the CDR3. V lost 4 bases to trimming and J lost 4 bases; unmatched junction nucleotides: 13.

Turning to this clone: The missing CDR3 end, 3 residues past where the read stops, is filled in from the germline J gene. The chain links TRBV7-8 to TRBJ2-2, with a possible D match to TRBD2 (5 bases). Trimming removed 7 bases from V and 4 bases from J, with 16 bases in between. The CDR3 is 15 residues long. Per germline, CDR1 SGHVS and CDR2 FQNEAQ. CDR3 residues: CASKLQIGVTGELFF. Partial CDR3 DNA: TGTGCCAGCAAACTGCAAATCGGGGTCACCGGGGAG.

As to this clone: With the read ending 3 residues before the CDR3 end, the germline J gene is used to fill in that end. The V and J genes are TRBV7-2 and TRBJ1-5, with D perhaps TRBD1 (5 bases). Trimming removed 1 base at V and 4 bases at J, with 11 bases between. The CDR3 is made up of 15 amino acids. In germline, CDR1 is SGHTA, CDR2 FQGNSA. The CDR3 sequence is CASSLGGAANQPQHF. The covered CDR3 bases are TGTGCCAGCAGCTTAGGTGGGGCTGCTAATCAGCCC.

This clone was counted many times. With the read ending 3 residues before the CDR3 end, the germline J gene is used to fill in that end. The chain is built from TRBV5-1 and TRBJ2-2; 10 nucleotides match TRBD2. V lost 1 base and J lost 7; bases outside the gene matches: 4. The CDR3 has 15 amino acids. CDR1 and CDR2 from the germline V gene are SGHRS and YFSETQ. The covered CDR3 bases are TGCGCCAGCAGCTTGAGCGGGAGGGCCGGCGGGGAG. Its protein is CASSLSGRAGGE. The full CDR3 protein is CASSLSGRAGGELFF.

On this clone itself: The read falls 3 residues short of the CDR3 end, and the missing part is taken from the germline J gene. This sequence joins TRBV30 and TRBJ2-1; 7 positions agree with TRBD1. Germline V gene lookup returns CDR1 GTSNPN and CDR2 SVGIG (reference sequence). The CDR3 contains 12 residues. V dropped 4 bases and J dropped 3; count of bases not matched to a gene: 0. CDR3 protein: CAWTGGYNEQFF. CDR3 DNA (partial): TGTGCCTGGACAGGGGGCTACAATGAG.

CDR3 bases read: TGTGCCAGTAGTATAGATCTACGGGTAGACTACGAG. Its translation is CASSIDLRVDYE. The whole CDR3 protein reads CASSIDLRVDYEQYF. The V gene is TRBV19, the J gene TRBJ2-7; D not resolved. The read falls 3 residues short of the CDR3 end, and the missing part is taken from the germline J gene. Trimming took off 0 bases at V and 3 bases at J, with 12 bases between the two ends. Germline CDR1 LNHDA, CDR2 SQIVND (reference sequence). There are 15 residues in the CDR3.